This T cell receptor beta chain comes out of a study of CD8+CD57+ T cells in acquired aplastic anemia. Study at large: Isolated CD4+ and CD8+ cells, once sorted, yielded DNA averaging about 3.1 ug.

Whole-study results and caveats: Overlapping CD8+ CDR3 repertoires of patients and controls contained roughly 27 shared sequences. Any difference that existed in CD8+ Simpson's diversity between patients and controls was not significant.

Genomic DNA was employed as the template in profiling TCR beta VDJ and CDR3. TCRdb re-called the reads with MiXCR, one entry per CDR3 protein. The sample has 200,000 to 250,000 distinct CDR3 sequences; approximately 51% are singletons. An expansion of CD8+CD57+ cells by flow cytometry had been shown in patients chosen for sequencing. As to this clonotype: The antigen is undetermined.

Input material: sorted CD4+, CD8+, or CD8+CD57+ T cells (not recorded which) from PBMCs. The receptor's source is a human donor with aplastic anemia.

CDR3 loop: CARDLQRNTEAFF. CDR3 in DNA: TGTGCTAGAGATCTACAGAGGAACACTGAAGCTTTCTTT. V usage is TRBV25-1 and J usage is TRBJ1-1; no reliable D call. The CDR3 loop spans 13 amino acids. CDR1 and CDR2 from the germline V gene are MGHDK and SYGVNS.